Presented here are 2 T cell receptor beta chains from one specimen sequenced in a study of blood T cell repertoires in COVID-19. Sequencing was performed with immunoSEQ multiplex PCR; in TCRdb, only in-frame clones are kept and a portion is missing. The sample contains roughly 120,000 clones, 75% to 90% of which appear only once. The sequenced sample consisted of peripheral blood. The receptor set was obtained from an older woman with acute or convalescent COVID-19.

This clone was counted between two and nine times. The J gene is TRBJ1-2, the V gene TRBV4-2, with 8 bases lining up with TRBD1. CDR1 is LGHNA and CDR2 is YNFKEQ in the germline V gene. This CDR3 is built from 16 residues. Germline trimming cut 1 base from V and 9 bases from J; bases unmatched to any gene: 13. CDR3 in amino acids: CASSQGGTGGIIRYTF. The DNA for the CDR3 is TGTGCCAGCAGCCAAGGGGGTACAGGGGGAATCATCCGCTACACCTTC.

The chain couples TRBV18 to TRBJ2-7; 9 positions agree with TRBD1. Germline assignment: CDR1 KGHSH and CDR2 LQKENI. The V and J ends lost 3 bases and 5 bases, in that order; junction bases with no gene match: 5. This CDR3 region has 14 residues. The CDR3: CASSPRQGENEQYF. CDR3 coding DNA: TGTGCCAGCTCACCGAGACAGGGGGAAAACGAGCAGTACTTC.